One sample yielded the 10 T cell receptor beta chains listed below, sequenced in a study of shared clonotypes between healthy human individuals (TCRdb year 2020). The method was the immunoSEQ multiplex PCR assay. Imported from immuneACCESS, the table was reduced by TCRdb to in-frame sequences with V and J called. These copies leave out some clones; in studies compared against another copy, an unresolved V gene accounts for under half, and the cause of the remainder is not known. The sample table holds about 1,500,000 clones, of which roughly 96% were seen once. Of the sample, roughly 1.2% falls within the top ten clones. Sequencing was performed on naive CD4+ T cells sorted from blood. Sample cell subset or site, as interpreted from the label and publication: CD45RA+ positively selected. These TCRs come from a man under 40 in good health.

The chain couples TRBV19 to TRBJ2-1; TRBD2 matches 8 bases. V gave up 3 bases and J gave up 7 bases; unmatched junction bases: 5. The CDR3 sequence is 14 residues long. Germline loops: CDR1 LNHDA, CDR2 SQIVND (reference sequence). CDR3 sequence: CASSINAGGNEQFF. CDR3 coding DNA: TGTGCCAGTAGTATTAACGCGGGAGGAAATGAGCAGTTCTTC.

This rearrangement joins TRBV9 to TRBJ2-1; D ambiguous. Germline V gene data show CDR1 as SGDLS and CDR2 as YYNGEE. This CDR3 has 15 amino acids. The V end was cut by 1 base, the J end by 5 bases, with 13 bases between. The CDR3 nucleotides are TGTGCCAGCAGCGTATATCCATTCGACCACAATGAGCAGTTCTTC. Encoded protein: CASSVYPFDHNEQFF.

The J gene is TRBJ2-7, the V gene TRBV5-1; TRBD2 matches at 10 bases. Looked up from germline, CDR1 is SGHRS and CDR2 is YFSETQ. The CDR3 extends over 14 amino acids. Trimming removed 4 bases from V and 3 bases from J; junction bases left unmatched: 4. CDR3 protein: CASSETSGNYEQYF. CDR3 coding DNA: TGCGCCAGCAGCGAAACTAGCGGGAACTACGAGCAGTACTTC.

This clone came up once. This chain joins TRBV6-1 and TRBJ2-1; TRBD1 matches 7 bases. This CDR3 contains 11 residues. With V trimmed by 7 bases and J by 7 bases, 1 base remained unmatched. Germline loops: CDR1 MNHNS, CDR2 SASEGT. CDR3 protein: CASKTGNEQFF. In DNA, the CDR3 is TGTGCCAGCAAGACAGGGAATGAGCAGTTCTTC.

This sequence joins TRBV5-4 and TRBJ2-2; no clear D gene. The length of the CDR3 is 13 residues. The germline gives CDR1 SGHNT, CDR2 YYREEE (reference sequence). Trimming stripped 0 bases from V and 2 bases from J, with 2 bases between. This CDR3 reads CASSLDNTGELFF. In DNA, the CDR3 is TGTGCCAGCAGCTTGGACAACACCGGGGAGCTGTTTTTT.

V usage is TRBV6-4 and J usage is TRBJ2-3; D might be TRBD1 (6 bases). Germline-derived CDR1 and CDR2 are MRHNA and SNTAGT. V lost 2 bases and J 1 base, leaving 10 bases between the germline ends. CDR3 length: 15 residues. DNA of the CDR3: TGTGCCAGCAGTGACAGGCACAGGGGCACAGATACGCAGTATTTT. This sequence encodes CASSDRHRGTDTQYF.

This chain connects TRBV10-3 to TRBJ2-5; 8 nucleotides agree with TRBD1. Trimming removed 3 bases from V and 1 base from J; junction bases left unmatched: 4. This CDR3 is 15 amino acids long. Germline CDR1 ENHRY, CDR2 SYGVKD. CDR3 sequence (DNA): TGTGCCATCAGTGAAGGGACAGGCCCCCAAGAGACCCAGTACTTC. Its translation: CAISEGTGPQETQYF.

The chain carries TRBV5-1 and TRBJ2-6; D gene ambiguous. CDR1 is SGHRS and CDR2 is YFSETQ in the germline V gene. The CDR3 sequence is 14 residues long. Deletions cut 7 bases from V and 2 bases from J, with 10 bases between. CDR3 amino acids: CASSKGAGANVLTF. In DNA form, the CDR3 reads TGCGCCAGCTCAAAGGGTGCTGGGGCCAACGTCCTGACTTTC. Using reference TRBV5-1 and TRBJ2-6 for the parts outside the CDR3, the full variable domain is KAGVTQTPRYLIKTRGQQVTLSCSPISGHRSVSWYQQTPGQGLQFLFEYFSETQRNKGNFPGRFSGRQFSNSRSEMNVSTLELGDSALYLCASSKGAGANVLTFGAGSRLTVL.

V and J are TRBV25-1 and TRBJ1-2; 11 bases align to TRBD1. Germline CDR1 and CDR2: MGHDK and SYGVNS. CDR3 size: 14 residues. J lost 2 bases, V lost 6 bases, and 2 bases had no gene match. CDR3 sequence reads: CASRRTGGNYGYTF. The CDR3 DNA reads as TGTGCCAGCAGAAGGACAGGGGGCAACTATGGCTACACCTTC.

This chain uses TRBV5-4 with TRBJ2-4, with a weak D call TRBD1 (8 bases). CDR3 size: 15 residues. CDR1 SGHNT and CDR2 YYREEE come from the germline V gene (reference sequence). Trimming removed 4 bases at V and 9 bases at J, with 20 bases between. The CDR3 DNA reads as TGTGCCAGCAGCAGAAGAACAGGGGGGGACGTCATTCAGTACTTC. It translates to CASSRRTGGDVIQYF.